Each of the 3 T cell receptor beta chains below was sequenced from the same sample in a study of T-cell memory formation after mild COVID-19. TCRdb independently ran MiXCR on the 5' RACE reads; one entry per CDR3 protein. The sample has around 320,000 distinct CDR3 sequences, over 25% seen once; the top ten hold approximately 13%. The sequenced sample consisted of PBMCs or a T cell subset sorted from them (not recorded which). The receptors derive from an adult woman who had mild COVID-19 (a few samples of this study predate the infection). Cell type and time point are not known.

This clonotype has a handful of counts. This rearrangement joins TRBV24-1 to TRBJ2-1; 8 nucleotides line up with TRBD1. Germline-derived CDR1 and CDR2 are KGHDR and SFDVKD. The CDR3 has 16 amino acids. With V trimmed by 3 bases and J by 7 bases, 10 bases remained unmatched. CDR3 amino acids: CATSDVGQNRGNEQFF. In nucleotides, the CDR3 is TGTGCCACCAGTGATGTGGGGCAGAACAGGGGGAATGAGCAGTTCTTC.

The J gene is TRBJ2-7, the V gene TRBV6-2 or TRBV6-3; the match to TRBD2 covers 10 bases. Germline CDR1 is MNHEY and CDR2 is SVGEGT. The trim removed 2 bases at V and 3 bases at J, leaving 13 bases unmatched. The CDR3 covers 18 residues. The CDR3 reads CASSYRAVPTSGYYEQYF. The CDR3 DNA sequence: TGTGCCAGCAGTTACCGCGCAGTTCCGACTAGCGGGTACTACGAGCAGTACTTC.

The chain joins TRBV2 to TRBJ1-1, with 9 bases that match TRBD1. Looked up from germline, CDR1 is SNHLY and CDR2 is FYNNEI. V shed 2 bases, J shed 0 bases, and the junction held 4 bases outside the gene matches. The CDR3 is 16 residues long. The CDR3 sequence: CASSETGTGLNTEAFF. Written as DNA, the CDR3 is TGTGCCAGCAGTGAAACCGGGACAGGGCTGAACACTGAAGCTTTCTTT. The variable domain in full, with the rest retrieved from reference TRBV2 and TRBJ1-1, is EPEVTQTPSHQVTQMGQEVILRCVPISNHLYFYWYRQILGQKVEFLVSFYNNEISEKSEIFDDQFSVERPDGSNFTLKIRSTKLEDSAMYFCASSETGTGLNTEAFFGQGTRLTVV.